Each of the 27 T cell receptor beta chains below was sequenced from the same sample in a study of CD8+CD57+ T cells in acquired aplastic anemia. According to the study, genomic DNA was the template for TCR beta VDJ and CDR3 profiling. MiXCR, applied by TCRdb to the reads, yields one record per CDR3 protein. The sample holds 300,000 or so distinct CDR3 sequences, roughly three fifths seen once. Material: sorted CD4+, CD8+, or CD8+CD57+ T cells (not recorded which) from PBMCs. The receptors were gathered from a human donor with severe aplastic anemia or a healthy control (not recorded which).

The genes are TRBV20-1 and TRBJ1-4; 9 nucleotides align to TRBD1. Trimming took 5 bases from V and 6 from J; bases not matched to a gene: 7. The CDR3 is made up of 14 amino acids. The V gene's germline CDR1 is DFQATT and CDR2 SNEGSKA (reference sequence). The CDR3 DNA follows: TGCAGTGCTCTGGGGACAGGGAGCGATGAAAAACTGTTTTTT. Its translation is CSALGTGSDEKLFF.

This chain joins TRBV9 and TRBJ1-2, with unresolved D. This CDR3 spans 13 amino acids. V lost 4 bases and J 2 bases, leaving 9 bases between the germline ends. CDR1 is SGDLS, CDR2 YYNGEE, per germline. The CDR3 sequence is CASSTDVNYGYTF. DNA of the CDR3: TGTGCCAGCAGCACGGACGTCAACTATGGCTACACCTTC.

This rearrangement joins TRBV7-2 to TRBJ1-6, with unresolved D. Germline V CDR1 and CDR2: SGHTA, FQGNSA. V gave up 5 bases and J gave up 6 bases, with 2 bases separating them. The CDR3 has 11 residues. This CDR3 is CASSRNSPLHF. CDR3 DNA: TGTGCCAGCAGCCGTAATTCACCCCTCCACTTT.

The chain recombines TRBV15 with TRBJ2-7, with 9 bases lining up with TRBD1. V lost 4 bases, J lost 3 bases, and 4 bases stayed unmatched. Germline V gene sequence: CDR1 LNHNV, CDR2 YYDKDF (reference sequence). The CDR3 spans 14 residues. CDR3 protein: CATSMGQGGYEQYF. Here the CDR3 DNA reads TGTGCCACCAGCATGGGACAGGGTGGCTACGAGCAGTACTTC.

The rearrangement joins TRBV20-1 to TRBJ2-1; TRBD2 matches at 7 bases. Germline V CDR1 and CDR2: DFQATT, SNEGSKA (reference sequence). This CDR3 comprises 12 residues. V gave up 6 bases and J gave up 9 bases; unmatched junction bases: 8. In nucleotides, the CDR3 is TGCAGTGCCCCTGGGGGGGGGGGTGAGCAGTTCTTC. It codes for CSAPGGGGEQFF.

The chain has TRBV20-1 and TRBJ1-1, with D perhaps TRBD1 (5 bases). Germline CDR1 DFQATT, CDR2 SNEGSKA (reference sequence). V lost 4 bases and J lost 7, with 13 bases in between. This CDR3 region has 12 residues. CDR3 protein: CSANHRDGEAFF. The CDR3 nucleotides read TGCAGTGCTAACCACCGGGACGGTGAAGCTTTCTTT.

The chain has TRBV19 and TRBJ2-7, with 9 positions matching TRBD1. The CDR3 runs to 15 residues. V shed 5 bases and J 5 bases; nucleotides not matched to a gene: 10. The germline CDR1 and CDR2 sequences are LNHDA and SQIVND (reference sequence). CDR3 sequence: CASSVTGTGHHEQYF. The CDR3 DNA follows: TGTGCCAGTAGTGTTACCGGGACAGGGCACCACGAGCAGTACTTC.

CDR3 nucleotide sequence: TGTGCCAGCAGCCCACGGGTATACAATGAGACCCAGTACTTC. This encodes CASSPRVYNETQYF. The chain employs TRBV7-9 and TRBJ2-5; D is undetermined. Germline V gives CDR1 SEHNR, CDR2 FQNEAQ (reference sequence). This CDR3 region has 14 residues. Trimming stripped 5 bases from V and 5 bases from J, with 15 bases between.

At least ten counts were recorded for this clonotype. The chain recombines TRBV7-9 with TRBJ1-1, with 8 nucleotides matching TRBD1. The CDR3 covers 14 residues. CDR1 SEHNR and CDR2 FQNEAQ come from the germline V gene (reference sequence). With V trimmed by 5 bases and J by 4 bases, 6 bases remained unmatched. Here the CDR3 reads CASSTGQGFTEAFF. The CDR3 bases are TGTGCCAGCAGCACTGGACAGGGATTCACTGAAGCTTTCTTT.

V gene TRBV2 combines with J gene TRBJ2-3, with D unresolved. The CDR3 extends over 16 amino acids. CDR1 is SNHLY and CDR2 is FYNNEI in the germline V gene. V was trimmed by 6 bases and J by 3 bases, leaving 19 bases between them. CDR3 protein: CASRSTVLIRTDTQYF. The CDR3 bases are TGTGCCAGCAGGTCAACAGTCCTCATCCGTACAGATACGCAGTATTTT.

Note on this clonotype: A read error may produce the germline difference seen at one junction end. The chain employs TRBV20-1 and TRBJ2-1; D is possibly TRBD1 or TRBD2 (5 bases each). Germline CDR1 and CDR2: DFQATT and SNEGSKA (reference sequence). The CDR3 is made up of 15 amino acids. CDR3 sequence reads: CSAREWAGSSNEQFF. Here the CDR3 DNA reads TGCAGCGCTAGAGAATGGGCAGGGAGTAGCAATGAGCAGTTCTTC.

Only a few counts were recorded for this clonotype. CDR3 sequence: CASSRDFEAFF. The CDR3 DNA reads TGTGCCAGCAGCCGAGACTTCGAAGCTTTCTTT. V usage is TRBV12-3 or TRBV12-4 and J usage is TRBJ1-1, with D unresolved. The CDR3 loop spans 11 amino acids. V was pared by 6 bases and J by 8 bases, with 10 bases between.

This clonotype was counted ten times or more. The V and J genes are TRBV19 and TRBJ2-2; TRBD2 is a possible D gene (5 bases). V was trimmed by 3 bases and J by 1 base, leaving 6 bases between them. Germline V gives CDR1 LNHDA, CDR2 SQIVND (reference sequence). This CDR3 has 14 amino acids. The CDR3 reads CASSIRGNTGELFF. The CDR3 DNA reads TGTGCCAGTAGTATCCGGGGGAACACCGGGGAGCTGTTTTTT. The full variable domain, in which reference TRBV19 and TRBJ2-2 provide the parts outside the CDR3, is DGGITQSPKYLFRKEGQNVTLSCEQNLNHDAMYWYRQDPGQGLRLIYYSQIVNDFQKGDIAEGYSVSREKKESFPLTVTSAQKNPTAFYLCASSIRGNTGELFFGEGSRLTVL.

V is TRBV29-1 and J is TRBJ2-7, with D perhaps matching TRBD2 (6 bases). The CDR3 is made up of 11 amino acids. V dropped 4 bases and J dropped 5 bases, with 9 bases sitting between them. Germline CDR1 reads SQVTM; CDR2 reads ANQGSEA. CDR3 sequence: CSVAGVNEQYF. The DNA for the CDR3 is TGCAGCGTTGCGGGGGTCAACGAGCAGTACTTC.

The chain employs TRBV7-3 and TRBJ2-7; D not resolved. Germline lookup yields CDR1 SGHTA and CDR2 FQGTGA. This CDR3 has 17 amino acids. Trimming cost V 2 bases and J 0 bases, with 17 bases left between them. The CDR3 loop is CASSLARLKASSYEQYF. The CDR3 DNA is TGTGCCAGCAGCTTAGCGCGTTTGAAGGCCAGCTCCTACGAGCAGTACTTC.

This chain connects TRBV5-1 to TRBJ2-7; TRBD1 is a possible D gene (6 bases). This CDR3 is built from 13 residues. CDR1 SGHRS and CDR2 YFSETQ come from the germline V gene. Trimming cost V 4 bases and J 5 bases, with 13 bases left between them. The CDR3 DNA reads as TGCGCCAGCAGCCCAGACAGGTTCCACGAGCAGTACTTC. It yields the protein CASSPDRFHEQYF.

The rearrangement joins TRBV20-1 to TRBJ2-3; TRBD2 is a possible D gene (5 bases). Germline CDR1 DFQATT, CDR2 SNEGSKA (reference sequence). V was trimmed by 3 bases and J by 8 bases, leaving 24 bases between them. The CDR3 is made up of 16 amino acids. This chain's CDR3 is CSARSPVGAALGTQYF. The CDR3 bases are TGCAGTGCTAGGAGCCCGGTAGGAGCGGCCCTCGGTACGCAGTATTTT.

Many counts were recorded for this clonotype. V gene TRBV12-3 or TRBV12-4 combines with J gene TRBJ1-5, with a weak D call TRBD1 (5 bases). This CDR3 contains 16 residues. V lost 2 bases and J lost 3, with 14 bases in between. CDR3 DNA: TGTGCCAGCAGTTTAAAGGGAGGGGATTTCAATCAGCCCCAGCATTTT. Translating it yields CASSLKGGDFNQPQHF.

V gene TRBV5-4 combines with J gene TRBJ1-3, with 7 nucleotides matching TRBD1. Germline CDR1 and CDR2: SGHNT and YYREEE (reference sequence). This CDR3 contains 16 residues. V trimming: 0 bases; J trimming: 1 base; junction bases outside the gene matches: 4. This chain's CDR3 is CASSLGGDRSGNTIYF. The CDR3 region has the DNA TGTGCCAGCAGCTTGGGGGGGGACAGATCTGGAAACACCATATATTTT. The full variable domain, rest sourced from reference TRBV5-4 and TRBJ1-3, is ETGVTQSPTHLIKTRGQQVTLRCSSQSGHNTVSWYQQALGQGPQFIFQYYREEENGRGNFPPRFSGLQFPNYSSELNVNALELDDSALYLCASSLGGDRSGNTIYFGEGSWLTVV.

This sequence joins TRBV2 and TRBJ2-3, with 13 bases matching TRBD2. Germline V gene sequence: CDR1 SNHLY, CDR2 FYNNEI. The CDR3 length is 17 residues. The J segment lost 4 bases and the V segment lost 0 bases, leaving 4 bases of the junction unmatched. The CDR3 DNA reads as TGTGCCAGCAGTGAAGCAGGACTAGCGGGAGTGTCAGATACGCAGTATTTT. Encoded protein: CASSEAGLAGVSDTQYF.

Comment on this clonotype: A junction end diverges from the germline sequence, so it may reflect a read error. The chain carries TRBV7-9 and TRBJ2-1; D may be TRBD1 (5 bases). The CDR3 spans 12 residues. Germline V gene data show CDR1 as SEHNR and CDR2 as FQNEAQ (reference sequence). The CDR3 DNA reads TGCGCCAGCAAAGGGGACTACAATGAGCAGTTCTTC. It encodes CASKGDYNEQFF.

The table lists this clonotype with many counts. The chain links TRBV5-1 to TRBJ1-1; the D gene is possibly TRBD1 (6 bases). This CDR3 spans 15 amino acids. With 4 bases removed from V and 1 base from J, the gap between germline ends came to 14 bases. The germline V gene has CDR1 SGHRS and CDR2 YFSETQ. CDR3 sequence (DNA): TGCGCCAGCAGCGTTAGCGGACAGACGAACACTGAAGCTTTCTTT. It translates to CASSVSGQTNTEAFF.

The rearrangement joins TRBV7-2 to TRBJ2-2; D may be TRBD2 (5 bases). The germline V gene has CDR1 SGHTA and CDR2 FQGNSA. The CDR3 length is 15 residues. V dropped 0 bases and J dropped 6 bases, with 11 bases sitting between them. The CDR3 loop is CASSLAPLGPGELFF. As DNA, the CDR3 is TGTGCCAGCAGCTTAGCGCCACTAGGGCCCGGGGAGCTGTTTTTT.

In nucleotides, the CDR3 is TGTGCCAGCAACTGGCCGACACGGAACTATGGCTACACCTTC. Translation gives CASNWPTRNYGYTF. The chain joins TRBV11-1 to TRBJ1-2; D call uncertain. The germline V gene encodes CDR1 SGHAT and CDR2 FQDESV (reference sequence). This CDR3 has 14 amino acids. Trimming removed 7 bases from V and 2 bases from J, with 14 bases in between.

The rearrangement links TRBV12-3 or TRBV12-4 to TRBJ1-6, with TRBD1 as a possible D gene (6 bases). The CDR3 extends over 12 amino acids. V was shortened by 5 bases and J by 9 bases, with 8 bases between the two germline ends. The CDR3 bases are TGTGCCAGCAGTACAGGGCTTTCACCCCTCCACTTT. Amino acid sequence: CASSTGLSPLHF.

This clonotype was seen at least ten times. The rearrangement links TRBV12-3 or TRBV12-4 to TRBJ2-3; D gene unclear. Trimming left V 4 bases short and J 8 bases short, with 13 bases between. This CDR3 comprises 13 residues. The CDR3 protein is CASSSPLMGTQYF. CDR3 coding DNA: TGTGCCAGCAGTTCCCCCCTCATGGGTACGCAGTATTTT.

This clonotype was seen repeatedly, ten times or more. The chain is built from TRBV7-9 and TRBJ1-1, with TRBD1 as a possible D gene (5 bases). This CDR3 is 13 amino acids long. Germline V CDR1 and CDR2: SEHNR, FQNEAQ (reference sequence). The ends were cut back, 3 bases at V and 5 bases at J, with 10 bases in the middle. DNA of the CDR3: TGTGCCAGCAGCTTGCTGCAGGGTACTGAAGCTTTCTTT. Protein sequence: CASSLLQGTEAFF.